This T cell receptor beta chain was captured in a study of chemoradiotherapy in HPV16-positive cancers. Sequencing used immunoSEQ multiplex PCR; TCRdb keeps in-frame clones, though not all of them. The table records 6,000 to 6,500 clones, 73% of them present only once. CDR3 length equals 14 residues. The germline gives CDR1 MGHDK, CDR2 SYGVNS. V was pared by 5 bases and J by 4 bases, with 13 bases between. The chain carries TRBV25-1 and TRBJ2-3; D is unresolved. This specimen consisted of tumor tissue, obtained from a patient who underwent chemoradiotherapy. This TCR derives from a human donor with HPV-associated anogenital cancer. Here the CDR3 DNA reads TGTGCCAGCAGTTGGGCCAATATCCCAGATACGCAGTATTTT. Translation: CASSWANIPDTQYF.